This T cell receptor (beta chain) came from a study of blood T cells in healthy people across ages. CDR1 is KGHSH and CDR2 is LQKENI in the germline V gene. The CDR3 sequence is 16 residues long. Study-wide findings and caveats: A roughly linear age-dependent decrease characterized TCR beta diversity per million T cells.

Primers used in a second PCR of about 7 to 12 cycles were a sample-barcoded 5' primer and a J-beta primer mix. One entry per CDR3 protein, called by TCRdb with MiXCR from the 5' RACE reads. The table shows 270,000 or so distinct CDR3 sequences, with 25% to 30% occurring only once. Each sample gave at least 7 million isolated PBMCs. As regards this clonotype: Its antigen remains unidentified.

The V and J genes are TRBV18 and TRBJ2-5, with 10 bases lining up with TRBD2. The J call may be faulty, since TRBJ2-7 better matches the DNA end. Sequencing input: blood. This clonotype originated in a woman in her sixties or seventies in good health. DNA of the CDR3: TGTGCCAGCTCACCACCGCTAGCGGGAGCCCCATACGAGCAGTACTTC. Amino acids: CASSPPLAGAPYEQYF.